One sample yielded the 29 T cell receptor beta chains listed below, sequenced in a study of identical twins. TCRdb reprocessed the 5' RACE reads via MiXCR and lists one record per CDR3 protein. Among a few hundred thousand distinct CDR3 sequences listed, 20% to 30% were seen once. These data were also reused for a study on T cells expressing NK-cell markers.

The material sequenced was CD4+ T cells sorted from blood. These receptor sequences come from a woman between 18 and 29 years old in good health.

The genes are TRBV18 and TRBJ2-2; 12 bases align to TRBD1. Per the germline V gene, CDR1 is KGHSH and CDR2 is LQKENI. V trimming: 3 bases; J trimming: 6 bases; junction bases outside the gene matches: 2. The CDR3 has 15 residues. The CDR3 DNA reads TGTGCCAGCTCACCGGGACAGGGGGCCGCCGGGGAGCTGTTTTTT. Translation gives CASSPGQGAAGELFF.

This clonotype was recorded a few times. The chain has TRBV20-1 and TRBJ2-1, with TRBD2 as a possible D gene (6 bases). V was pared by 7 bases and J by 5 bases, with 12 bases between. Germline V gives CDR1 DFQATT, CDR2 SNEGSKA (reference sequence). The CDR3 is made up of 12 amino acids. The CDR3 protein is CSGRDLNNEQFF. The CDR3 DNA sequence: TGCAGTGGCAGGGACTTAAACAATGAGCAGTTCTTC.

The CDR3 loop is CASSLFGQGGHYGYTF. The CDR3 region has the DNA TGCGCCAGCAGCTTGTTCGGGCAGGGAGGCCACTATGGCTACACCTTC. The V call is TRBV5-1, the J call TRBJ1-2; D is perhaps TRBD1 (5 bases). Germline CDR1 SGHRS, CDR2 YFSETQ. The CDR3 runs to 16 residues. Deletions cut 1 base from V and 3 bases from J, with 16 bases between.

This clonotype was seen ten or more times. This chain uses TRBV6-2 or TRBV6-3 with TRBJ2-7, with D hard to call. CDR1 and CDR2 (germline): MNHEY, SVGEGT. This CDR3 contains 13 residues. V lost 10 bases and J lost 4, with 17 bases in between. The CDR3 protein is CATQNVLLYEQYF. In DNA form, the CDR3 reads TGTGCCACCCAAAACGTACTCCTATACGAGCAGTACTTC.

This clonotype was observed a handful of times. The chain links TRBV29-1 to TRBJ2-3; 11 nucleotides line up with TRBD2. Germline trimming cut 5 bases from V and 2 bases from J; bases unmatched to any gene: 9. Germline assignment: CDR1 SQVTM and CDR2 ANQGSEA. The CDR3 runs 16 residues. This CDR3 reads CSVLGTTSGATDTQYF. The CDR3 DNA reads TGCAGCGTTTTGGGGACGACTAGCGGGGCCACAGATACGCAGTATTTT.

There are a few counts of this clonotype. The chain combines TRBV5-1 with TRBJ2-3; TRBD2 aligns across 12 bases. CDR3 length equals 16 residues. Germline CDR1 SGHRS, CDR2 YFSETQ. V was pared by 2 bases and J by 4 bases, with 5 bases of the junction left unmatched. Written as DNA, the CDR3 is TGCGCCAGCAGCTTCGCCCGACTAGCGGGGGCAGATACGCAGTATTTT. It codes for CASSFARLAGADTQYF.

In this sample, this clonotype turned up a few times. The V gene is TRBV5-1, the J gene TRBJ2-3, with TRBD2 matching 9 bases. The CDR3 loop spans 14 amino acids. Trimming took 7 bases from V and 5 from J; bases not matched to a gene: 8. The germline gives CDR1 SGHRS, CDR2 YFSETQ. Here the CDR3 reads CASGTDSGRDTQYF. CDR3 nucleotides: TGCGCCAGCGGGACCGATAGCGGGAGAGATACGCAGTATTTT. Supplemented by reference TRBV5-1 and TRBJ2-3, the full variable domain reads KAGVTQTPRYLIKTRGQQVTLSCSPISGHRSVSWYQQTPGQGLQFLFEYFSETQRNKGNFPGRFSGRQFSNSRSEMNVSTLELGDSALYLCASGTDSGRDTQYFGPGTRLTVL.

The chain recombines TRBV10-3 with TRBJ2-1; D remains ambiguous. Trimming took 7 bases from V and 3 from J, leaving 7 bases between them. The CDR3 runs to 12 residues. CDR1 is ENHRY, CDR2 SYGVKD, per germline. Written as DNA, the CDR3 is TGTGCCATCACCGACTTCTACAATGAGCAGTTCTTC. Translated, it gives CAITDFYNEQFF.

The chain is built from TRBV20-1 and TRBJ2-2; 8 bases are shared with TRBD1. The CDR3 runs to 15 residues. The germline V gene encodes CDR1 DFQATT and CDR2 SNEGSKA (reference sequence). The CDR3 protein is CSFQGGRGLTGELFF. CDR3 in DNA: TGCAGCTTTCAAGGGGGCAGGGGGCTCACCGGGGAGCTGTTTTTT.

The chain combines TRBV20-1 with TRBJ2-3; tentative D call: TRBD2 (5 bases). From germline, CDR1 is DFQATT and CDR2 SNEGSKA (reference sequence). This CDR3 has 14 amino acids. Trimming removed 7 bases from V and 2 bases from J, with 16 bases in between. The CDR3 coding sequence is TGCAGTGTCCCCCGACTACCAACCACAGATACGCAGTATTTT. As protein: CSVPRLPTTDTQYF.

This clonotype has a handful of counts. The chain carries TRBV20-1 and TRBJ2-1; maybe TRBD2 (5 bases). CDR3 length: 12 residues. CDR1 and CDR2 (germline): DFQATT, SNEGSKA (reference sequence). Trimming took 5 bases from V and 10 from J, leaving 15 bases between them. CDR3 region: CSAGGLSQEQFF. For the CDR3, the DNA is TGCAGTGCTGGAGGACTTTCGCAGGAGCAGTTCTTC.

The chain links TRBV7-9 to TRBJ2-4, with TRBD2 matching 13 bases. The length of the CDR3 is 17 residues. Germline CDR1 and CDR2: SEHNR and FQNEAQ (reference sequence). Unmatched junction bases numbered 10, after V lost 5 bases and J lost 6 bases. The CDR3 spells CASSEPGTSGMRNIQYF. Written as DNA, the CDR3 is TGTGCCAGCAGCGAGCCAGGGACTAGCGGGATGAGAAACATTCAGTACTTC.

The chain joins TRBV7-2 to TRBJ2-1, with TRBD2 matching over 12 bases. Germline V lookup: CDR1 SGHTA, CDR2 FQGNSA. The CDR3 covers 16 residues. With 4 bases clipped from V and 4 bases from J, the junction kept 5 bases outside the gene matches. The CDR3: CASSSTSGSLYNEQFF. The CDR3 DNA is TGTGCCAGCAGCTCGACTAGCGGGAGTCTTTACAATGAGCAGTTCTTC. Supplemented by reference TRBV7-2 and TRBJ2-1, the full variable domain reads GAGVSQSPSNKVTEKGKDVELRCDPISGHTALYWYRQSLGQGLEFLIYFQGNSAPDKSGLPSDRFSAERTGGSVSTLTIQRTQQEDSAVYLCASSSTSGSLYNEQFFGPGTRLTVL.

The CDR3 coding sequence is TGTGCCAGTAGCCTAAGTCCGTGGGAGCAGTTCTTC. It codes for CASSLSPWEQFF. The chain has TRBV19 and TRBJ2-1; D is undetermined. V was trimmed by 6 bases and J by 10 bases, leaving 13 bases between them. The CDR3 loop spans 12 amino acids. Germline V CDR1 and CDR2: LNHDA, SQIVND (reference sequence).

The chain couples TRBV5-1 to TRBJ2-3, with 13 positions matching TRBD2. This CDR3 comprises 16 residues. Germline V lookup: CDR1 SGHRS, CDR2 YFSETQ. Trimming removed 7 bases from V and 2 bases from J; junction bases left unmatched: 7. CDR3 DNA: TGCGCCAGCCGACCCGGGACTAGCGGGAACACAGATACGCAGTATTTT. Amino acids: CASRPGTSGNTDTQYF.

The V gene is TRBV6-6, the J gene TRBJ2-7; D gene ambiguous. The germline V gene encodes CDR1 MNHNY and CDR2 SVGAGI (reference sequence). The CDR3 contains 11 residues. Deletions cut 5 bases from V and 3 bases from J, with 5 bases between. The CDR3 loop is CASSALYEQYF. For the CDR3, the DNA is TGTGCCAGCAGTGCTCTCTACGAGCAGTACTTC.

This clonotype was seen only a few times. The V gene is TRBV12-3 or TRBV12-4, the J gene TRBJ1-4; 7 bases are a match to TRBD1. This CDR3 contains 15 residues. V shed 6 bases, J shed 3 bases, and the junction held 7 bases outside the gene matches. CDR3 loop: CASRSHRGPNEKLFF. The CDR3 region has the DNA TGTGCCAGCAGGAGCCACAGGGGACCTAATGAAAAACTGTTTTTT.

This clonotype was recorded at least ten times. This rearrangement joins TRBV20-1 to TRBJ1-2; 9 positions match TRBD1. Looked up from germline, CDR1 is DFQATT and CDR2 is SNEGSKA (reference sequence). After removal of 4 bases from V and 2 bases from J, the junction contained 5 bases not matched to a gene. CDR3 length: 14 amino acids. CDR3 region: CSATGQGYNYGYTF. CDR3 nucleotides: TGCAGTGCTACGGGACAGGGTTACAACTATGGCTACACCTTC.

This clonotype occurred a few times. The chain couples TRBV29-1 to TRBJ1-2; D remains unclear. The CDR3 is 12 residues long. Looked up from germline, CDR1 is SQVTM and CDR2 is ANQGSEA. Trimming removed 6 bases at V and 2 bases at J, with 10 bases between. Here the CDR3 DNA reads TGCAGCGTGATGGGTTGGAACTATGGCTACACCTTC. As protein: CSVMGWNYGYTF.

J is TRBJ2-5 and V is TRBV29-1; no clear D gene. V shed 2 bases and J shed 5 bases, with 9 bases lying between them. The germline V gene has CDR1 SQVTM and CDR2 ANQGSEA. This CDR3 is 12 amino acids long. The CDR3 reads CSVESASETQYF. The CDR3 DNA follows: TGCAGCGTTGAATCCGCGTCGGAGACCCAGTACTTC.

The chain uses TRBV5-6 and TRBJ2-2; 12 positions agree with TRBD2. The CDR3 sequence is 16 residues long. Trimming took 0 bases from V and 3 from J; bases not matched to a gene: 0. From germline, CDR1 is SGHDT and CDR2 YYEEEE. CDR3 residues: CASSLGLAGDTGELFF. CDR3 coding DNA: TGTGCCAGCAGCTTGGGACTAGCGGGAGACACCGGGGAGCTGTTTTTT.

This chain joins TRBV19 and TRBJ2-1; TRBD2 is a possible D gene (5 bases). This CDR3 is 12 amino acids long. V was clipped by 6 bases and J by 10 bases, with 13 bases between them. In germline, CDR1 is LNHDA, CDR2 SQIVND (reference sequence). CDR3 in amino acids: CASRQTPSEQFF. In nucleotides, the CDR3 is TGTGCCAGTAGACAGACCCCTAGCGAGCAGTTCTTC.

This clonotype was counted a few times. The chain carries TRBV12-3 or TRBV12-4 and TRBJ1-5; TRBD1 matches 8 bases. Germline trimming cut 6 bases from V and 7 bases from J; bases unmatched to any gene: 5. The CDR3 totals 13 residues. Written as DNA, the CDR3 is TGTGCCAGCAGCCGACAGGGGTGGCAGCCCCAGCATTTT. It encodes CASSRQGWQPQHF.

This clonotype was picked up a small number of times. The rearrangement links TRBV9 to TRBJ2-1; TRBD2 aligns across 9 bases. The ends lost 0 bases at V and 8 bases at J; junction bases unmatched: 6. The CDR3 is 15 residues long. Germline CDR1 reads SGDLS; CDR2 reads YYNGEE. The CDR3 here is CASSVVGGGAYEQFF. The CDR3 bases are TGTGCCAGCAGCGTAGTTGGCGGGGGGGCCTATGAGCAGTTCTTC.

This rearrangement joins TRBV12-3 or TRBV12-4 to TRBJ2-2; 7 positions agree with TRBD2. The J segment lost 5 bases and the V segment lost 3 bases, leaving 6 bases of the junction unmatched. The CDR3 runs to 15 residues. The CDR3 coding sequence is TGTGCCAGCAGTTTGAGCCTAGCGGATACCGGGGAGCTGTTTTTT. It specifies CASSLSLADTGELFF.

The chain carries TRBV29-1 and TRBJ2-1; 7 nucleotides line up with TRBD1. The germline CDR1 and CDR2 sequences are SQVTM and ANQGSEA. Trimming took 6 bases from V and 7 from J; bases not matched to a gene: 3. The CDR3 loop spans 11 amino acids. The CDR3 coding sequence is TGCAGCGTGGACAGGACTAATGAGCAGTTCTTC. Its protein product is CSVDRTNEQFF.

The chain joins TRBV7-9 to TRBJ2-3; 9 nucleotides line up with TRBD2. The trim removed 4 bases at V and 5 bases at J, leaving 7 bases unmatched. CDR3 size: 15 residues. CDR1 is SEHNR, CDR2 FQNEAQ, per germline (reference sequence). This CDR3 is CASSYRLAARDTQYF. CDR3 nucleotides: TGTGCCAGCAGCTATCGACTAGCGGCACGAGATACGCAGTATTTT. Supplemented by reference TRBV7-9 and TRBJ2-3, the full variable domain reads DTGVSQNPRHKITKRGQNVTFRCDPISEHNRLYWYRQTLGQGPEFLTYFQNEAQLEKSRLLSDRFSAERPKGSFSTLEIQRTEQGDSAMYLCASSYRLAARDTQYFGPGTRLTVL.

This clonotype was seen a handful of times. The CDR3 DNA reads as TGTGCCATCAGTGAGTCGTTCGGGCGAAGTGGCTACACCTTC. Translation: CAISESFGRSGYTF. The chain uses TRBV10-3 and TRBJ1-2; D ambiguous. The V gene's germline CDR1 is ENHRY and CDR2 SYGVKD. The V end was cut by 0 bases, the J end by 7 bases, with 12 bases between. The CDR3 has 14 residues.

The chain has TRBV7-9 and TRBJ2-1; 10 bases are a match to TRBD1. From germline, CDR1 is SEHNR and CDR2 FQNEAQ (reference sequence). This CDR3 has 16 residues. Trimming at V came to 3 bases and at J to 4 bases, leaving 6 bases not matched to a gene. The CDR3 DNA follows: TGTGCCAGCAGCTTTCCCGGGACAGGGGATTACAATGAGCAGTTCTTC. Amino acid sequence: CASSFPGTGDYNEQFF.